This T cell receptor beta chain was identified in a study of T cells after yellow fever vaccination. Whole-study findings and limits: Weaker overall, the secondary response nonetheless peaked faster (day 5 versus 15). Clones that expanded after primary vaccination mostly reappeared after the booster (96% CD4, about 91% CD8). Researchers noted that a small share of clonotypes showed up in both CD4 and CD8 compartments.

This clonotype occurred many times. Its antigen is undetermined. Conversion of TCR transcripts into cDNA relied on 5'RACE template switching, which added a universal primer site and UMIs. TCRdb re-derived calls from the 5' RACE reads in MiXCR, one entry per CDR3 protein. The data show about 230,000 distinct CDR3 sequences, approximately 6.7% seen once. There are 14 residues in the CDR3. Per the germline V gene, CDR1 is DFQATT and CDR2 is SNEGSKA (reference sequence). J was trimmed by 4 bases and V by 5 bases; bases with no gene match: 8. The sample was CD4+ T cells sorted from PBMCs, taken on the day of the yellow fever booster vaccination. This sequence was found in a man aged 25-45 years who received the YFV17D yellow fever vaccine. The chain links TRBV20-1 to TRBJ2-1, with 7 bases fitting TRBD1. The CDR3, as DNA: TGCAGTGCTCTACGGGACAGATCTTACAATGAGCAGTTCTTC. This gives the protein CSALRDRSYNEQFF.